This T cell receptor beta chain was found in a study of T-cell reconstitution after alpha-beta-depleted transplantation in children. The TCRbeta library incorporated unique molecular identifiers. TCRdb used MiXCR to reprocess the PCR reads, holding one entry per CDR3 protein. Of 350,000 to 500,000 distinct CDR3 sequences listed, 43% are singletons. This clonotype was seen repeatedly, ten times or more. Its antigen is unknown. Germline CDR1 reads SGHRS; CDR2 reads YFSETQ. The CDR3 totals 14 residues. The germline V and J ends were trimmed by 2 bases and 4 bases, with 12 bases remaining between them. Notes on the study in general: Surviving recipient T cells and thymic progenitors underlay high day-60 TCRbeta diversity in some patients.

This rearrangement joins TRBV5-1 to TRBJ1-2; D unresolved. This sample comprised PBMCs, obtained before TCRalphabeta/CD19-depleted stem cell transplant. The receptor comes from a girl aged 2-10 years with aplastic anemia, due to receive a stem cell transplant. The CDR3 is CASSFDTPSYGYTF. CDR3 nucleotide sequence: TGCGCCAGCAGCTTTGACACTCCGAGCTATGGCTACACCTTC.